Listed below are T cell receptor beta chains from one sample, sequenced in a study of PD-L1 blockade in urothelial cancer. Profiled with immunoSEQ multiplex PCR; TCRdb holds only in-frame clones, not every one. Counted here are some 63,000 clones, 81% occurring once; the ten biggest clones make up roughly 5%. The material was PBMCs, obtained around atezolizumab (anti-PD-L1) treatment. Every receptor here comes from a man in his 70s with urothelial cancer. Both conserved end residues are part of each CDR3. The order of the fields is clone size, J gene, CDR3 length, D gene, V gene, CDR3 DNA, CDR3 protein. The D gene is left open where the match is weak. The listing skips clone size in some rows; elsewhere it reads once, few, many or a size class.

NA,TRBJ2-1,15,TRBD2,TRBV5-1,TGCGCCAGCAGCTTGGAGCCAGCGGGAGCCGCTGAGCAGTTCTTC,CASSLEPAGAAEQFF
NA,TRBJ2-1,16,NA,TRBV10-3,TGTGCCATCAGTGAGGCTGCGGGTAGCTCCTACAATGAGCAGTTCTTC,CAISEAAGSSYNEQFF
NA,TRBJ1-2,13,NA,TRBV9,TGTGCCAGCAGCGCCTCGGGGGGAGCTGGCTACACCTTC,CASSASGGAGYTF
NA,TRBJ1-1,12,NA,TRBV4-1,TGCGCCAGCAGCCCCCTTGGAGATGAAGCTTTCTTT,CASSPLGDEAFF
NA,TRBJ1-5,14,NA,TRBV18,TGTGCCAGCTCACCGGCGGGGGGAGGGCAGCCCCAGCATTTT,CASSPAGGGQPQHF
NA,TRBJ1-1,16,TRBD1,TRBV5-1,TGCGCCAGCAGCTTGGCTTTAGGGGGCGTGAACACTGAAGCTTTCTTT,CASSLALGGVNTEAFF
NA,TRBJ1-1,15,NA,TRBV25-1,TGTGCCAGCAAAGTCCAGGGCGCGGCGAACACTGAAGCTTTCTTT,CASKVQGAANTEAFF
once,TRBJ2-5,18,TRBD1,TRBV7-3,TGTGCCAGCAGCTTAAGAGGAAGGACAGGGGATGGACAAGAGACCCAGTACTTC,CASSLRGRTGDGQETQYF
NA,TRBJ2-7,15,NA,TRBV6-1,TGTGCCAGCAGTGAAGGGACCTCCGGGACCTACGAGCAGTACTTC,CASSEGTSGTYEQYF
NA,TRBJ2-2,16,NA,TRBV7-2,TGTGCCAGCAGCTTAGAGGGGGGGCTGGGGACCGGGGAGCTGTTTTTT,CASSLEGGLGTGELFF
once,TRBJ2-3,17,TRBD2,TRBV4-1,TGCGCCAGCAGCCAATACCTTAGCGGGGGTAGCACAGATACGCAGTATTTT,CASSQYLSGGSTDTQYF
NA,TRBJ1-1,15,NA,TRBV6-5,TGTGCCAGCAGTTACGGCGGGCAAAGGGGGACTGAAGCTTTCTTT,CASSYGGQRGTEAFF
NA,TRBJ2-5,16,NA,TRBV6-1,TGTGCCAGCAGTGAGTTGCGGGGGCTGGACCAAGAGACCCAGTACTTC,CASSELRGLDQETQYF
NA,TRBJ2-7,15,NA,TRBV5-6,TGTGCCAGCAGCTTGAAGGGGGAACCCTCCTACGAGCAGTACTTC,CASSLKGEPSYEQYF
NA,TRBJ2-3,13,NA,TRBV5-1,TGCGCCAGCAGCTTGGATTCGACAGATACGCAGTATTTT,CASSLDSTDTQYF
NA,TRBJ2-3,13,NA,TRBV5-6,TGTGCCAGCAGCCACGGGGGCACAGATACGCAGTATTTT,CASSHGGTDTQYF
NA,TRBJ2-1,14,TRBD2,TRBV5-1,TGCGCCAGCAGCTTGTCGGGGGGAGCGAATGAGCAGTTCTTC,CASSLSGGANEQFF
NA,TRBJ2-7,13,NA,TRBV5-1,TGCGCCAGCAGCTTAGGGGACACCAACGAGCAGTACTTC,CASSLGDTNEQYF
NA,TRBJ2-7,15,TRBD1,TRBV19,TGTGCCAGTAGTTCTCAAGGACAGGGGCGGGACGAGCAGTACTTC,CASSSQGQGRDEQYF
few,TRBJ2-7,18,NA,TRBV6-1,TGTGCCAGCAGTGAAGCCCCCGTGATGACAGGAGTCTCCTACGAGCAGTACTTC,CASSEAPVMTGVSYEQYF
once,TRBJ2-3,17,TRBD2,TRBV7-2,TGTGCCAGCAGCTTGGAGTCGGGAGGGCCGGGCACAGATACGCAGTATTTT,CASSLESGGPGTDTQYF
NA,TRBJ1-2,14,TRBD1,TRBV7-9,TGTGCCAGCAGCATATGGACAGGGGCCTATGGCTACACCTTC,CASSIWTGAYGYTF
NA,TRBJ1-5,15,TRBD1,TRBV19,TGTGCCAGTAGTGCCGGGACAGGGAACAATCAGCCCCAGCATTTT,CASSAGTGNNQPQHF
NA,TRBJ2-3,16,TRBD1,TRBV28,TGTGCCAGCAGTACCGCTTCCGGACAGGGCACAGATACGCAGTATTTT,CASSTASGQGTDTQYF
few,TRBJ2-1,13,TRBD2,TRBV10-3,TGTGCCATCGGGACTAGCGAAATCAATGAGCAGTTCTTC,CAIGTSEINEQFF
NA,TRBJ2-3,16,TRBD2,TRBV5-8,TGTGCCAGCAGCATCGCCAGCGGGAGCGGGACAGATACGCAGTATTTT,CASSIASGSGTDTQYF
NA,TRBJ2-2,17,TRBD1,TRBV7-9,TGTGCCAGCAGCTTAGCTTGGGACAGGGGGCTTGCCGGGGAGCTGTTTTTT,CASSLAWDRGLAGELFF
NA,TRBJ2-5,17,TRBD2,TRBV19,TGTGCCAGTACCCTGACTAGCGGGGGCTTCGGGCGAGAGACCCAGTACTTC,CASTLTSGGFGRETQYF
NA,TRBJ2-5,15,TRBD2,TRBV19,TGTGCCAGTAGTTCCGCTAGCGGGGGGCAAGAGACCCAGTACTTC,CASSSASGGQETQYF
NA,TRBJ2-7,14,TRBD2,TRBV11-2,TGTGCCAGCAGCCCGGGGACTAGCGGGAACGAGCAGTACTTC,CASSPGTSGNEQYF
NA,TRBJ1-1,14,TRBD1,TRBV28,TGTGCCAGCAGTAGCGGACAGGGGAACACTGAAGCTTTCTTT,CASSSGQGNTEAFF
NA,TRBJ1-1,11,TRBD1,TRBV29-1,TGCAGCGTCGGGACAGAGTACGAAGCTTTCTTT,CSVGTEYEAFF
few,TRBJ2-6,20,NA,TRBV21-1,TGTGCCAGCAGCAAAGCGGGGAACAGGGAAGGCCTCTCTGGGGCCAACGTCCTGACTTTC,CASSKAGNREGLSGANVLTF
large,TRBJ2-7,18,TRBD2,TRBV7-9,TGTGCCAGCAGCCCCCCAGGGGCTAGCGGGAGCCCCTCCTACGAGCAGTACTTC,CASSPPGASGSPSYEQYF